These 29 T cell receptor beta chains were sequenced from one sample in a study of T-cell reconstitution after alpha-beta-depleted transplantation in children. The library targeted TCRbeta and was prepared with unique molecular identifiers. Via MiXCR, TCRdb re-called the PCR reads, giving one row per CDR3 protein. This table has some 550,000 distinct CDR3 sequences, around 18% appearing once. Material: PBMCs from the stem cell graft donor, obtained from the stem cell graft. The source of these receptors is a human donor who donated a stem cell graft to a child with acute lymphoblastic leukemia.

This clonotype was detected only a few times. This chain links TRBV7-3 with TRBJ2-3; perhaps TRBD2 as D (6 bases). Per germline, CDR1 SGHTA and CDR2 FQGTGA. This CDR3 is built from 16 residues. Trimming took off 1 base at V and 1 base at J, with 12 bases between the two ends. The chain's CDR3 is CASSLSPSVRTDTQYF. The CDR3 DNA sequence: TGTGCCAGCAGCTTAAGCCCTAGCGTTCGCACAGATACGCAGTATTTT.

This clonotype was counted a single time. The chain has TRBV7-9 and TRBJ1-4; D not certain. Trimming removed 4 bases from V and 0 bases from J, with 6 bases in between. This CDR3 has 14 residues. Germline-derived CDR1 and CDR2 are SEHNR and FQNEAQ (reference sequence). Written as DNA, the CDR3 is TGTGCCAGCAGCTGGGTTGCAACTAATGAAAAACTGTTTTTT. Translating gives CASSWVATNEKLFF.

The chain has TRBV4-1 and TRBJ2-7, with no clear D. Germline lookup yields CDR1 MGHRA and CDR2 YSYEKL. The V gene lost 0 bases and the J gene lost 4 bases, with 16 bases spanning the gap. The CDR3 has 16 residues. The CDR3 loop is CASSQDMKTSFYEQYF. DNA for the CDR3: TGCGCCAGCAGCCAAGATATGAAGACCTCGTTTTACGAGCAGTACTTC.

This clonotype was counted many times. The J gene is TRBJ2-3, the V gene TRBV5-1; D perhaps matches TRBD1 (6 bases). Germline-derived CDR1 and CDR2 are SGHRS and YFSETQ. The ends were cut back, 3 bases at V and 0 bases at J, with 11 bases in the middle. The CDR3 contains 15 residues. Here the CDR3 reads CASSWGQGSTDTQYF. The CDR3 DNA reads TGCGCCAGCAGCTGGGGGCAGGGTAGCACAGATACGCAGTATTTT.

V and J are TRBV9 and TRBJ2-1; possible D gene TRBD1, 6 bases. V lost 3 bases and J 0 bases, leaving 16 bases between the germline ends. Per germline, CDR1 SGDLS and CDR2 YYNGEE. CDR3 length: 17 residues. The CDR3 DNA is TGTGCCAGCAGCGGTCCCCTCCTAGGGGGCTCCTACAATGAGCAGTTCTTC. Translated: CASSGPLLGGSYNEQFF.

The chain employs TRBV5-1 and TRBJ2-1, with 7 positions matching TRBD1. With V trimmed by 3 bases and J by 9 bases, 3 bases remained unmatched. From germline, CDR1 is SGHRS and CDR2 YFSETQ. The CDR3 runs to 12 residues. In nucleotides, the CDR3 is TGCGCCAGCAGCTCAACAGGGGTTGAGCAGTTCTTC. Translation: CASSSTGVEQFF. The full variable domain, with the rest looked up from reference TRBV5-1 and TRBJ2-1, is KAGVTQTPRYLIKTRGQQVTLSCSPISGHRSVSWYQQTPGQGLQFLFEYFSETQRNKGNFPGRFSGRQFSNSRSEMNVSTLELGDSALYLCASSSTGVEQFFGPGTRLTVL.

This clonotype was picked up a small number of times. V and J are TRBV29-1 and TRBJ2-7, with TRBD1 as a possible D gene (7 bases). The germline V and J ends were trimmed by 4 bases and 3 bases, with 13 bases remaining between them. The CDR3 spans 13 residues. CDR1 is SQVTM, CDR2 ANQGSEA, per germline. The DNA of the CDR3 is TGCAGCGTTGTAGCAGGGGGGAACTACGAGCAGTACTTC. It is translated as CSVVAGGNYEQYF.

The chain is built from TRBV27 and TRBJ2-7; 9 bases are a match to TRBD1. This CDR3 is 15 amino acids long. Germline-derived CDR1 and CDR2 are MNHEY and SMNVEV (reference sequence). The junction had 6 bases not matched to a gene; V was cut back by 5 bases and J by 1 base. This chain's CDR3 is CASSRWTGDSYEQYF. DNA of the CDR3: TGTGCCAGCAGTCGATGGACAGGGGATTCCTACGAGCAGTACTTC.

The table lists this clonotype with a few counts. CDR3 sequence reads: CSVEITYNEQFF. The CDR3 nucleotides read TGCAGCGTTGAGATAACCTACAATGAGCAGTTCTTC. This chain uses TRBV29-1 with TRBJ2-1; D uncertain. Trimming pared 3 bases from V and 2 bases from J, leaving 5 bases between. The CDR3 length is 12 residues. Germline CDR1 reads SQVTM; CDR2 reads ANQGSEA.

The rearrangement joins TRBV20-1 to TRBJ1-1, with TRBD1 identical over 9 bases. The V segment lost 5 bases and the J segment 0 bases; nucleotides outside the gene matches: 4. The CDR3 length is 14 residues. Germline CDR1 and CDR2: DFQATT and SNEGSKA (reference sequence). CDR3: CSACRDRVNTEAFF. DNA of the CDR3: TGCAGTGCTTGCCGGGACAGGGTGAACACTGAAGCTTTCTTT.

The chain uses TRBV10-3 and TRBJ2-7; TRBD1 matches 9 bases. The junction had 1 base not matched to a gene; V was cut back by 2 bases and J by 5 bases. Per the germline V gene, CDR1 is ENHRY and CDR2 is SYGVKD. The CDR3 has 13 amino acids. The CDR3 spells CAISEGTGHEQYF. CDR3 DNA sequence: TGTGCCATCAGTGAGGGGACAGGGCACGAGCAGTACTTC.

This chain links TRBV27 with TRBJ2-1; 8 bases are a match to TRBD2. CDR3 length: 15 amino acids. J gave up 9 bases and V 2 bases, and 9 bases lay outside the gene matches. Per the germline V gene, CDR1 is MNHEY and CDR2 is SMNVEV (reference sequence). The CDR3, as DNA: TGTGCCAGCAGTTTAGGAGTAGCGGGATCGGGTGAGCAGTTCTTC. As protein: CASSLGVAGSGEQFF.

This clonotype was found a few times. This sequence joins TRBV20-1 and TRBJ2-1; 7 positions match TRBD1. The CDR3 consists of 13 residues. Germline CDR1 and CDR2: DFQATT and SNEGSKA (reference sequence). The CDR3 sequence: CSRTGQFNNEQFF. As DNA, the CDR3 is TGCAGCCGAACGGGACAGTTCAACAATGAGCAGTTCTTC.

This chain joins TRBV19 and TRBJ2-3; TRBD2 agrees at 10 bases. The CDR3 has 16 amino acids. The V gene's germline CDR1 is LNHDA and CDR2 SQIVND (reference sequence). J was trimmed by 2 bases and V by 1 base; bases with no gene match: 3. Here the CDR3 DNA reads TGTGCCAGTAGTATAGGGACTAGCGGAACCACAGATACGCAGTATTTT. This codes for CASSIGTSGTTDTQYF.

The sample holds a few counts of this clonotype. The chain links TRBV9 to TRBJ2-1; D assignment may be TRBD1 or TRBD2 (5 bases each). Germline V gene sequence: CDR1 SGDLS, CDR2 YYNGEE. CDR3 length: 18 residues. The ends were cut back, 4 bases at V and 10 bases at J, with 30 bases in the middle. CDR3 region: CASSPAGAQTRNGWEQFF. The CDR3 nucleotides read TGTGCCAGCAGCCCAGCCGGGGCACAAACTAGAAATGGATGGGAGCAGTTCTTC.

In its sample, this clonotype was seen a few times. J is TRBJ2-2 and V is TRBV20-1, with D unresolved. This CDR3 spans 13 amino acids. Between the trimmed V and J ends, which lost 0 bases and 3 bases, there was a span of 5 bases. Germline V CDR1 and CDR2: DFQATT, SNEGSKA (reference sequence). For the CDR3, the DNA is TGCAGTGCTAGAGATCTGTACACCGGGGAGCTGTTTTTT. Its translation: CSARDLYTGELFF.

This clonotype showed up just a few times. The chain combines TRBV7-2 with TRBJ1-1; D ambiguous. The CDR3 loop spans 15 amino acids. The germline V and J ends were trimmed by 5 bases and 3 bases, with 16 bases remaining between them. Germline V gene lookup returns CDR1 SGHTA and CDR2 FQGNSA. The CDR3 here is CASSLMDDRDTEAFF. The CDR3 DNA reads TGTGCCAGCAGCCTAATGGACGATCGGGACACTGAAGCTTTCTTT.

This clonotype was picked up many times. This chain uses TRBV15 with TRBJ2-1; D unclear. The germline gives CDR1 LNHNV, CDR2 YYDKDF (reference sequence). V was pared by 5 bases and J by 8 bases, with 10 bases between. This CDR3 has 12 residues. The CDR3 DNA is TGTGCCACCAGCCCCGGTGGCGATGAGCAGTTCTTC. The encoded protein is CATSPGGDEQFF.

The V and J genes are TRBV3-1 and TRBJ2-7, with TRBD2 matching over 8 bases. In germline, CDR1 is LGHDT, CDR2 YNNKEL (reference sequence). V dropped 1 base and J dropped 1; count of bases not matched to a gene: 6. CDR3 length: 16 residues. Written as DNA, the CDR3 is TGTGCCAGCAGCCAAGGTCTAGCGGGTGTTTCCTACGAGCAGTACTTC. This gives the protein CASSQGLAGVSYEQYF.

This clonotype was seen only a few times. The genes are TRBV25-1 and TRBJ1-2; TRBD1 is a possible D gene (6 bases). The ends were cut back, 7 bases at V and 5 bases at J, with 14 bases in the middle. The CDR3 is 13 amino acids. Germline V gene data show CDR1 as MGHDK and CDR2 as SYGVNS. CDR3 loop: CASKGGGWYGYTF. The CDR3 region has the DNA TGTGCCAGCAAAGGAGGGGGTTGGTATGGCTACACCTTC.

The J gene is TRBJ2-7, the V gene TRBV12-5; weak D call: TRBD1 (5 bases). This CDR3 is built from 15 residues. V was clipped by 7 bases and J by 2 bases, with 18 bases between them. Germline V gene lookup returns CDR1 LGHNT and CDR2 FRNRAP. The CDR3 nucleotides read TGTGCTAGTGCCATTGACAGTAAAGGACCCTACGAGCAGTACTTC. Its translation is CASAIDSKGPYEQYF. Full variable domain (missing parts from reference TRBV12-5 and TRBJ2-7): DARVTQTPRHKVTEMGQEVTMRCQPILGHNTVFWYRQTMMQGLELLAYFRNRAPLDDSGMPKDRFSAEMPDATLATLKIQPSEPRDSAVYFCASAIDSKGPYEQYFGPGTRLTVT.

The chain recombines TRBV6-5 with TRBJ1-2, with no clear D. CDR1 and CDR2 from the germline V gene are MNHEY and SVGAGI. Trimming cost V 0 bases and J 6 bases, with 8 bases left between them. This CDR3 contains 13 residues. CDR3 sequence (DNA): TGTGCCAGCAGTTACTCGAGTGGGGATGGCTACACCTTC. Its translation: CASSYSSGDGYTF.

The chain recombines TRBV12-3 or TRBV12-4 with TRBJ2-1, with D possibly matching TRBD2 (6 bases). The CDR3 consists of 17 residues. V lost 1 base and J lost 7, with 20 bases in between. The CDR3 here is CASSLGLGTPGLNEQFF. In nucleotides, the CDR3 is TGTGCCAGCAGTTTAGGATTAGGGACTCCCGGCTTAAATGAGCAGTTCTTC.

This clonotype was counted between two and nine times. This sequence joins TRBV5-1 and TRBJ2-1; 7 nucleotides align to TRBD1. CDR3 length equals 14 residues. With 9 bases clipped from V and 4 bases from J, the junction kept 10 bases outside the gene matches. Germline V CDR1 and CDR2: SGHRS, YFSETQ. CDR3 in amino acids: CATSTGQPYNEQFF. CDR3 coding DNA: TGCGCCACCTCCACGGGACAGCCTTACAATGAGCAGTTCTTC.

This clonotype appeared a few times. The rearrangement joins TRBV4-2 to TRBJ2-3, with 11 bases identical to TRBD2. Germline CDR1 reads LGHNA; CDR2 reads YNFKEQ. V lost 0 bases to trimming and J lost 4 bases; unmatched junction nucleotides: 6. This CDR3 is 17 amino acids long. The CDR3 protein is CASSQETSGSMSDTQYF. The CDR3 DNA sequence: TGTGCCAGCAGCCAAGAAACTAGCGGGAGTATGTCAGATACGCAGTATTTT.

This clonotype was seen a handful of times. As DNA, the CDR3 is TGCGCCAGCAGCCCTTTCTTGGTGGAGGACACAGATACGCAGTATTTT. It is translated as CASSPFLVEDTDTQYF. J is TRBJ2-3 and V is TRBV4-1, with D possibly TRBD2 on 5 matching bases. CDR1 and CDR2 from the germline V gene are MGHRA and YSYEKL. Trimming removed 4 bases from V and 2 bases from J, with 16 bases in between. The CDR3 runs 16 residues.

This clonotype was recorded a few times. This chain connects TRBV7-8 to TRBJ1-5; possibly TRBD1 for D (6 bases). This CDR3 has 18 amino acids. Trimming shortened V by 1 base and J by 0 bases, and 16 bases separated the two germline ends. Germline V lookup: CDR1 SGHVS, CDR2 FQNEAQ. CDR3 nucleotide sequence: TGTGCCAGCAGCTTAGGAGCGGACAGCTTCTATAGCAATCAGCCCCAGCATTTT. Encoded protein: CASSLGADSFYSNQPQHF. Filled out from reference TRBV7-8 and TRBJ1-5, the complete variable domain reads GAGVSQSPRYKVAKRGQDVALRCDPISGHVSLFWYQQALGQGPEFLTYFQNEAQLDKSGLPSDRFFAERPEGSVSTLKIQRTQQEDSAVYLCASSLGADSFYSNQPQHFGDGTRLSIL.

This clonotype occurred a few times. The chain has TRBV4-1 and TRBJ2-1, with 11 bases fitting TRBD2. The length of the CDR3 is 15 residues. V was pared by 2 bases and J by 6 bases, with 3 bases of the junction left unmatched. Germline values: CDR1 MGHRA, CDR2 YSYEKL. The CDR3 here is CASSQLAGGINEQFF. CDR3 nucleotide sequence: TGCGCCAGCAGCCAATTAGCGGGAGGGATCAATGAGCAGTTCTTC.

This clonotype was seen a handful of times. The V gene is TRBV29-1, the J gene TRBJ2-4; possibly TRBD2 for D (5 bases). Trimming pared 6 bases from V and 6 bases from J, leaving 27 bases between. The CDR3 covers 17 residues. Germline loops: CDR1 SQVTM, CDR2 ANQGSEA. The CDR3 region is CSVYDSREPPRRNIQYF. For the CDR3, the DNA is TGCAGCGTCTACGACTCCCGGGAACCTCCTCGAAGAAACATTCAGTACTTC. Full variable domain (outside the CDR3, taken from reference TRBV29-1 and TRBJ2-4): SAVISQKPSRDICQRGTSLTIQCQVDSQVTMMFWYRQQPGQSLTLIATANQGSEATYESGFVIDKFPISRPNLTFSTLTVSNMSPEDSSIYLCSVYDSREPPRRNIQYFGAGTRLSVL.